One sample yielded the 15 T cell receptor beta chains listed below, sequenced in a study of cytomegalovirus exposure and HLA in healthy donors. Use of 60 Vbeta and 13 Jbeta primers characterized the PCR. Method: immunoSEQ multiplex PCR; TCRdb's copy keeps in-frame clones and lacks some. The sample consists of around 150,000 clones, approximately 61% of them appearing once. Sequenced input: PBMCs. These receptors were taken from a human donor in good health.

This clone was observed a handful of times. The rearrangement uses TRBV5-4 and TRBJ2-5; tentatively, D is TRBD2 (6 bases). The CDR3 consists of 13 residues. V was clipped by 4 bases and J by 3 bases, with 10 bases between them. Per the germline V gene, CDR1 is SGHNT and CDR2 is YYREEE (reference sequence). Written as DNA, the CDR3 is TGTGCCAGCAGCGGAGGGACGGAAGAGACCCAGTACTTC. Translation: CASSGGTEETQYF.

This clone occurred once. V is TRBV7-8 and J is TRBJ1-4; D gene unclear. With 7 bases removed from V and 0 bases from J, the gap between germline ends came to 15 bases. Germline lookup yields CDR1 SGHVS and CDR2 FQNEAQ. The length of the CDR3 is 16 residues. CDR3 amino acids: CASTLTRQTTNEKLFF. For the CDR3, the DNA is TGTGCCAGCACCCTAACCAGACAAACAACTAATGAAAAACTGTTTTTT. Combining the CDR3 with reference TRBV7-8 and TRBJ1-4 gives the whole variable domain GAGVSQSPRYKVAKRGQDVALRCDPISGHVSLFWYQQALGQGPEFLTYFQNEAQLDKSGLPSDRFFAERPEGSVSTLKIQRTQQEDSAVYLCASTLTRQTTNEKLFFGSGTQLSVL.

This clone was seen a handful of times. This chain links TRBV18 with TRBJ1-1; D possibly corresponds to TRBD1 (5 bases). The CDR3 runs to 12 residues. From germline, CDR1 is KGHSH and CDR2 LQKENI. V gave up 3 bases and J gave up 11 bases, with 13 bases separating them. CDR3 protein: CASSPRQYQAFF. The DNA of the CDR3 is TGTGCCAGCTCACCCCGACAGTATCAGGCTTTCTTT.

The chain couples TRBV29-1 to TRBJ2-7; 9 nucleotides agree with TRBD2. CDR3 length equals 16 residues. Trimming took 5 bases from V and 3 from J; bases not matched to a gene: 14. CDR1 is SQVTM, CDR2 ANQGSEA, per germline. CDR3 residues: CSVRSGASGEGYEQYF. The CDR3 DNA reads TGCAGCGTTAGGTCCGGTGCTAGCGGGGAAGGCTACGAGCAGTACTTC.

The rearrangement joins TRBV27 to TRBJ1-5; D remains unclear. Trimming left V 5 bases short and J 4 bases short, with 9 bases between. Germline CDR1 reads MNHEY; CDR2 reads SMNVEV (reference sequence). There are 13 residues in the CDR3. The CDR3 is CASSRLENQPQHF. The CDR3 nucleotides are TGTGCCAGCAGTCGACTTGAAAATCAGCCCCAGCATTTT.

The J gene is TRBJ2-7, the V gene TRBV9; weak D call: TRBD2 (6 bases). CDR1 and CDR2 from the germline V gene are SGDLS and YYNGEE. Trimming stripped 3 bases from V and 0 bases from J, with 7 bases between. This CDR3 contains 13 residues. CDR3 residues: CASSGTNSYEQYF. The CDR3 coding sequence is TGTGCCAGCAGCGGGACTAACTCCTACGAGCAGTACTTC.

The rearrangement links TRBV5-1 to TRBJ1-4; 7 nucleotides agree with TRBD1. CDR3 size: 15 residues. V shed 4 bases, J shed 1 base, and the junction held 4 bases outside the gene matches. From germline, CDR1 is SGHRS and CDR2 YFSETQ. The CDR3 DNA follows: TGCGCCAGCAGCATACGACAGGGAACTAATGAAAAACTGTTTTTT. As protein: CASSIRQGTNEKLFF.

The chain recombines TRBV4-3 with TRBJ2-1; D gene unclear. This CDR3 is built from 12 residues. From germline, CDR1 is LGHNA and CDR2 YSLEER. V shed 3 bases and J shed 10 bases, with 10 bases lying between them. In nucleotides, the CDR3 is TGCGCCAGCAGCCAGAAGACACAGGAGCAGTTCTTC. Translating gives CASSQKTQEQFF.

This clone was picked up a small number of times. The rearrangement joins TRBV6-1 to TRBJ1-5; the match to TRBD1 covers 7 bases. Trimming removed 4 bases from V and 5 bases from J; junction bases left unmatched: 5. Germline V gene sequence: CDR1 MNHNS, CDR2 SASEGT. There are 14 residues in the CDR3. The CDR3 DNA sequence: TGTGCCAGCAGTGGAGCAGGGGGGGATCAGCCCCAGCATTTT. Its protein is CASSGAGGDQPQHF.

This clone was counted only a few times. The rearrangement links TRBV19 to TRBJ2-3; 9 nucleotides agree with TRBD2. Germline-derived CDR1 and CDR2 are LNHDA and SQIVND (reference sequence). The length of the CDR3 is 15 residues. Unmatched junction bases numbered 3, after V lost 3 bases and J lost 2 bases. CDR3: CASSILAGLTDTQYF. As DNA, the CDR3 is TGTGCCAGTAGTATTCTAGCGGGGCTCACAGATACGCAGTATTTT. Together with reference TRBV19 and TRBJ2-3, the CDR3 gives the full variable domain: DGGITQSPKYLFRKEGQNVTLSCEQNLNHDAMYWYRQDPGQGLRLIYYSQIVNDFQKGDIAEGYSVSREKKESFPLTVTSAQKNPTAFYLCASSILAGLTDTQYFGPGTRLTVL.

This clone was seen only once. The chain couples TRBV4-3 to TRBJ1-2, with D possibly TRBD1 on 6 matching bases. The CDR3 is 15 amino acids. V lost 1 base and J lost 4, with 13 bases in between. CDR1 LGHNA and CDR2 YSLEER come from the germline V gene. CDR3 sequence reads: CASSQGDTGRYGYTF. CDR3 coding DNA: TGCGCCAGCAGCCAAGGGGACACCGGCCGCTATGGCTACACCTTC.

This chain joins TRBV12-2 and TRBJ2-3; the table's D call, TRBD2, has no DNA check behind it. TRBV12-2 is assigned pseudogene status. The CDR3 spans 17 residues. CDR3 nucleotide sequence: TGTGCAAGTCGCGACAATTGGAGCGGGATCAGCACAGATACGCAGTATTTT. This encodes CASRDNWSGISTDTQYF.

The V and J genes are TRBV10-1 and TRBJ2-7; 9 bases map to TRBD2. The CDR3 loop spans 19 amino acids. From germline, CDR1 is WNHNN and CDR2 SYGVQD (reference sequence). After removal of 2 bases from V and 0 bases from J, the junction contained 14 bases not matched to a gene. For the CDR3, the DNA is TGCGCCAGCAGTGAGGGGTTAGCGGGAGTGGGGGTCAGCTCCTACGAGCAGTACTTC. This translates into CASSEGLAGVGVSSYEQYF.

This chain links TRBV9 with TRBJ2-1; D ambiguous. This CDR3 comprises 15 residues. Germline CDR1 and CDR2: SGDLS and YYNGEE. V was cut by 1 base and J by 3 bases, with 11 bases left in between. The CDR3 DNA follows: TGTGCCAGCAGCGTATTTGGCAGTTTCTACAATGAGCAGTTCTTC. Translating gives CASSVFGSFYNEQFF.

As regards this clone: At the DNA level, this CDR3 is encoded by other sequences in the same sample as well. V and J are TRBV2 and TRBJ1-2; TRBD1 matches at 12 bases. Germline CDR1 and CDR2: SNHLY and FYNNEI. V lost 6 bases to trimming and J lost 7 bases; unmatched junction nucleotides: 3. The length of the CDR3 is 13 residues. CDR3 nucleotide sequence: TGTGCCAGCAGGGGACAGGGGGCGGGTGGCTACACCTTC. This codes for CASRGQGAGGYTF.